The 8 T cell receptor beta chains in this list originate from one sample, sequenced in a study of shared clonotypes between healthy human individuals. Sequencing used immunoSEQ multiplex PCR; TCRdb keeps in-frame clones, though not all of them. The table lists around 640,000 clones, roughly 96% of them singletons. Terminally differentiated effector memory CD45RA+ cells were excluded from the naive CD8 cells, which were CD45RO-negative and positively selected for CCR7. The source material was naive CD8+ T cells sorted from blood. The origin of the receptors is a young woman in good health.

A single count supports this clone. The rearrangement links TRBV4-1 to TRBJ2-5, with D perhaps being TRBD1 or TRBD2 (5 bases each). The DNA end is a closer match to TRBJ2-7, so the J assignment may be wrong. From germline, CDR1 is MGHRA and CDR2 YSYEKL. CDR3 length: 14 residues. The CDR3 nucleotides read TGCGCCAGCAGCCGGGGGTCCCGACCATACGAGCAGTACTTC. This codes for CASSRGSRPYEQYF.

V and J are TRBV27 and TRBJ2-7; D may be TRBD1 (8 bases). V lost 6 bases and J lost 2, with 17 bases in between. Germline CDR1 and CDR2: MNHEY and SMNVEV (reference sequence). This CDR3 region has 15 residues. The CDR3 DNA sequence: TGTGCCAGCAGCCGCAGGGGGCTAGCGGCCTACGAGCAGTACTTC. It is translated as CASSRRGLAAYEQYF.

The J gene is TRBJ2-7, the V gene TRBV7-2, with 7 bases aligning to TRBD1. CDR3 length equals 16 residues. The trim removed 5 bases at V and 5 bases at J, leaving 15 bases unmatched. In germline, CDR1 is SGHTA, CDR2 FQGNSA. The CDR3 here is CASSLAGTVLSDEQYF. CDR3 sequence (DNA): TGTGCCAGCAGCCTTGCCGGGACAGTGTTATCAGACGAGCAGTACTTC.

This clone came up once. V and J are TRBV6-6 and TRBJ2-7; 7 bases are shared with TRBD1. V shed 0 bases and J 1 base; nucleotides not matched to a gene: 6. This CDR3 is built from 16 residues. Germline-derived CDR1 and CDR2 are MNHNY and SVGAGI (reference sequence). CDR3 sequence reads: CASSYSRDRASYEQYF. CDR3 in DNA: TGTGCCAGCAGTTACTCACGGGACAGAGCATCCTACGAGCAGTACTTC.

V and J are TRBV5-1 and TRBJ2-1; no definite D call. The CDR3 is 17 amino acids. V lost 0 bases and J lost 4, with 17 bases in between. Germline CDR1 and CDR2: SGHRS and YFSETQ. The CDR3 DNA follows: TGCGCCAGCAGCTTGGCCACGGTCCCGGGTTGGTACAATGAGCAGTTCTTC. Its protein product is CASSLATVPGWYNEQFF.

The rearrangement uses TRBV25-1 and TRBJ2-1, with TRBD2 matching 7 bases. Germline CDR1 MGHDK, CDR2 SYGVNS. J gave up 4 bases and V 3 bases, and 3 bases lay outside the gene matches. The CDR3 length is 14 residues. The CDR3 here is CASSDSGPYNEQFF. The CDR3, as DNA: TGTGCCAGCAGTGATAGCGGGCCGTACAATGAGCAGTTCTTC.

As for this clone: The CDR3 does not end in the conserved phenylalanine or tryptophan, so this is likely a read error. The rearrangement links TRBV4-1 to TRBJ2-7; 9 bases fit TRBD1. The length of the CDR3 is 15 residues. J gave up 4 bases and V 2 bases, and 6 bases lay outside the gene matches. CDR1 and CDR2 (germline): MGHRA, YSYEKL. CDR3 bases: TGCGCCAGCAGCCAATTACCGGGACAGGGATACGAGCAGTACCTC. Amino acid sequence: CASSQLPGQGYEQYL.

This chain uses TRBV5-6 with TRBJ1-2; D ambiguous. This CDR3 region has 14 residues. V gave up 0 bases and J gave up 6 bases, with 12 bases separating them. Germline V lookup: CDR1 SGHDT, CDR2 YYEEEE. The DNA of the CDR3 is TGTGCCAGCAGCTTGGCCGCGGCAGGTCATGGCTACACCTTC. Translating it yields CASSLAAAGHGYTF.